The sequence of this TCR beta chain was determined in a study of shared clonotypes between healthy human individuals (dated by TCRdb to 2020 to 2022). Looking at the study overall: The cohort included three men and a couple of women between 18 and 49 years of age. To estimate repertoire size and how much clonotype sharing occurs between individuals, the study deeply sequenced the blood TCR repertoires of 5 or 6 healthy adults. Libraries were prepared and TCR repertoires were sequenced by different laboratories using diverse techniques, in order to increase sequencing depth and limit assay-specific biases. Between about 0.94 and 8.9 billion PBMCs per donor were obtained by leukapheresis.

A word on this clone: Its antigen target is currently unknown. One base away there is no much larger clone; base qualities are not given.

The donors were healthy, HIV-negative adults with no recently reported acute infections or vaccinations. Every donor was a Caucasian adult residing in Nashville, Tennessee, USA. For unsorted samples, roughly 91 million PBMCs were counted, and genomic DNA was extracted using the QIAamp DNA Blood Mini kit. After blood collection by leukapheresis, PBMCs were isolated using Ficoll-Histopaque density gradient centrifugation and then cryopreserved in the vapor phase of liquid nitrogen. Results the study describes overall, beyond this receptor: Sampling was restricted to blood, and TCR repertoires in tissue are likely to differ from TCR repertoires in blood. Based on pairwise subsampling, the degree of clonotype sharing among donors was expected to be affected by sequencing depth. The genetic and exposure-history diversity represented was limited by the small number of donors.

TCR CDR3 regions were amplified from genomic DNA by multiplex PCR using the deep immunoSEQ assay. Genomic DNA extracted from each cell subset was distributed evenly over all wells of several immunoSEQ 96-well plates, and each plate served as one replicate. Each replicate PCR for unsorted PBMC received roughly 300 ng genomic DNA, equal to 30,000 to 35,000 T cell genomes. Unsorted PBMC genomic DNA was sequenced across ten immunoSEQ deep assay plates. The purified libraries were quantified using a Qubit 3.0 fluorometer, sized with a Bioanalyzer 2100, and then quantified again using the KAPA Library Quantification kit. A separate single-read 150-cycle Illumina NextSeq 550 flow cell was used to sequence each immunoSEQ 96-well plate. Under the source paper's analysis protocol: Because the immunoSEQ output held only junctional sequences and lacked quality scores, the filtering could not match the filtering applied to full-length reads. To assign V/J genes and CDR3, sequences were annotated against IMGT germline references using PyIR, a Python wrapper for IgBLAST v1.9. Reads were filtered out if the reads had weak V/J assignments (E-value above 1e-6), no CDR3, stop codons, out-of-frame junctions, or ambiguous translated residues. V3J clonotypes were defined as sequences sharing the same inferred V gene, J gene, and CDR3 amino acid sequence. The percentage overlap between two repertoires was calculated by dividing the number of shared unique clonotypes by the size of the smaller repertoire. Richness of each repertoire was evaluated using RTK rarefaction, the Chao1 estimator, and Recon v2.1 estimates of unobserved clonotypes. Sourced from immuneACCESS, this table was stored by TCRdb with only in-frame sequences that have V and J called. A share of the clones is absent; for the studies checked, an unresolved V gene accounts for under half, and the remainder has no known explanation. V and J calls and clone size are copied from that table; D and trimming were computed from the DNA. The sample table shows over 400,000 clones, and approximately 81% are seen once. The top ten hold approximately 12% of the sample.

The CDR3 numbers 16 residues from cysteine through phenylalanine. CDR3 DNA is the only sequence kept; it has 48 bases, read in frame from the first base. In the germline V gene, CDR1 corresponds to MNHEY and CDR2 to SVGAGI. V loses 3 bases of germline sequence and J loses 4 bases, and the interval between the two ends is 16 bases. Specimen: PBMCs. The V gene is TRBV6-5 and the J gene is TRBJ2-1; tentative D gene TRBD2, with 5 bases matching. The sequence was collected from a middle-aged woman in good health. Some clones in this sample may be carry-over from other donors' samples. In nucleotide form, the sequence is TGTGCCAGCAGTTATAAGTGGAGCGGACGTTACAATGAGCAGTTCTTC. Its amino acids are CASSYKWSGRYNEQFF.